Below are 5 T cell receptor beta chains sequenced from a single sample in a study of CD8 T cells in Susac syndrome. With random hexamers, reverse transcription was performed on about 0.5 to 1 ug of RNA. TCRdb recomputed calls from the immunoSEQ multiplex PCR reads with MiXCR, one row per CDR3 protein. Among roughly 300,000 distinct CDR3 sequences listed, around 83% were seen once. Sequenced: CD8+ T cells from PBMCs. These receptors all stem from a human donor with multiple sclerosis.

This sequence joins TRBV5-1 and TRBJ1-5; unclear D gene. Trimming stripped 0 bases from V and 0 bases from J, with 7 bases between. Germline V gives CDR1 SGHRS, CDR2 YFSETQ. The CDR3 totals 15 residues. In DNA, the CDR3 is TGCGCCAGCAGCTTGGACGCAGATAGCAATCAGCCCCAGCATTTT. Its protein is CASSLDADSNQPQHF.

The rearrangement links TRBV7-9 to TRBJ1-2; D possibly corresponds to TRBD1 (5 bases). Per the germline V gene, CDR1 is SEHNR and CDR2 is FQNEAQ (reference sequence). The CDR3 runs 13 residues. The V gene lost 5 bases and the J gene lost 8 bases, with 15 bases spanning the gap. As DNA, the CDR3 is TGTGCCAGCAGCAGCGACAGTGTCGAGGGCTACACCTTC. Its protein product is CASSSDSVEGYTF.

This CDR3 is CASSRWTGGIYEQYF. The CDR3 DNA follows: TGTGCCAGCAGCCGGTGGACAGGGGGGATATACGAGCAGTACTTC. The chain carries TRBV14 and TRBJ2-7; 10 bases are shared with TRBD1. Unmatched junction bases numbered 7, after V lost 4 bases and J lost 4 bases. Germline V CDR1 and CDR2: SGHDN, FVKESK. The CDR3 is made up of 15 amino acids.

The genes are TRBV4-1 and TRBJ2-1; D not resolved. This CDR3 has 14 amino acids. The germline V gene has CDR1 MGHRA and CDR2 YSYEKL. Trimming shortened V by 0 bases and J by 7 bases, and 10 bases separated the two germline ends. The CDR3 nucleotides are TGCGCCAGCAGCCAAGATCCCGCTGAGAATGAGCAGTTCTTC. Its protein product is CASSQDPAENEQFF.

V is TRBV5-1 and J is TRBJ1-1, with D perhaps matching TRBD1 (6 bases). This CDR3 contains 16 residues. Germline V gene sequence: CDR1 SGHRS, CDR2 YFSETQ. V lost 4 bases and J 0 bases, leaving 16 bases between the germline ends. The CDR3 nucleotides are TGCGCCAGCAGCCCCACCCGGACAGAACTGAACACTGAAGCTTTCTTT. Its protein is CASSPTRTELNTEAFF.